This T cell receptor (beta chain) is drawn from a study of shared clonotypes between healthy human individuals. Regarding the study as a whole: Naive subsets typically showed greater estimated richness than memory subsets. Limitation of the genetic and exposure-history diversity represented came from the few donors. Non-shared clonotypes had lower generation probabilities than clonotypes shared by all four sorted-subset donors.

Comment on this clone: The antigen is undetermined.

V lost 0 bases, J lost 1 base, and 4 bases lay in between. The V gene's germline CDR1 is SGDLS and CDR2 YYNGEE. This CDR3 is 14 amino acids long. Data came from immunoSEQ multiplex PCR; TCRdb stores just in-frame clones and leaves some out. The sample gives 740,000 or so clones, about 80% of which show up once; 1.5% to 2% is in the top ten. Donors had no recently reported acute infections or vaccinations and were HIV-negative. The clonotype comes from a woman in her twenties or thirties in good health. The rearrangement uses TRBV9 and TRBJ2-2; no reliable D call. Sequencing input: memory CD4+ T cells sorted from blood. Subset given: CD45RA-negative fraction. CDR3 residues: CASSVVVNTGELFF. DNA of the CDR3: TGTGCCAGCAGCGTAGTGGTGAACACCGGGGAGCTGTTTTTT.